This T cell receptor beta chain is from a study of shared clonotypes between healthy human individuals. Findings of the study overall: The naive CD4 repertoires of several donors were compared, and around 5% of clonotypes were shared.

Germline values: CDR1 MNHEY, CDR2 SVGAGI. This CDR3 has 14 amino acids. About this clone itself: Its antigen is not known. One junction end disagrees with the germline gene, perhaps due to a read error.

Generated by immunoSEQ multiplex PCR, the TCRdb table keeps only in-frame clones and is missing some. The sample yields some 980,000 clones, around three quarters seen once. The sequence came from a man aged 18 to 29 in good health. The sample was memory CD4+ T cells sorted from blood. Subset of the sample: CD45RA-negative fraction. The rearrangement joins TRBV6-5 to TRBJ2-7; 7 positions match TRBD2. The CDR3 here is CASSFGGETGTGSF. DNA of the CDR3: TGTGCCAGCAGTTTTGGGGGGGAAACCGGGACCGGGTCCTTC.